These T cell receptor beta chains were read from a single sample in a study of cytomegalovirus exposure and HLA in healthy donors. The table came from immunoSEQ multiplex PCR; TCRdb's copy has only in-frame clones and leaves some out. This sample has approximately 150,000 clones, with roughly 71% found just once. Sequencing was performed on PBMCs. Every receptor here comes from a male donor in good health and CMV-seropositive. Both conserved end residues are part of each CDR3. The D gene is left open where the match is weak. Where a row states a size, it is once, few, many or the class of an expanded clone; other rows omit it.

D: TRBD1
J: TRBJ1-6
size: few
V: TRBV30
DNA: TGTGCCTGGAGTAGCAGGGGGGAATCACCCCTCCACTTT
CDR3: CAWSSRGESPLHF

D: TRBD2
J: TRBJ2-7
size: .
V: TRBV6-4
DNA: TGTGCCAGCAGTGACCCGGGGACTAGCAGTTCCTACGAGCAGTACTTC
CDR3: CASSDPGTSSSYEQYF

D: TRBD1
J: TRBJ1-2
size: .
V: TRBV5-6
DNA: TGTGCCAGCAGCCGTTCACCGGGACAGGGCCTTAGCTATGGCTACACCTTC
CDR3: CASSRSPGQGLSYGYTF

D: .
J: TRBJ1-3
size: .
V: TRBV29-1
DNA: TGCAGCGTTGTAGGGCCAGGGGATAGCTCTGGAAACACCATATATTTT
CDR3: CSVVGPGDSSGNTIYF

D: TRBD1
J: TRBJ2-7
size: .
V: TRBV30
DNA: TGTGCCTGGGGGGACAGAGCCTACGAGCAGTACTTC
CDR3: CAWGDRAYEQYF

D: .
J: TRBJ2-7
size: .
V: TRBV11-1
DNA: TGTGCCAGCAGCTTCCTCTACGAGCAGTACTTC
CDR3: CASSFLYEQYF

D: TRBD1
J: TRBJ2-5
size: .
V: TRBV7-6
DNA: TGTGCCAGCAGCCACGGGACAGGGGGCCAAGAGACCCAGTACTTC
CDR3: CASSHGTGGQETQYF

D: .
J: TRBJ1-6
size: .
V: TRBV11-2
DNA: TGTGCCAGCAGCCCCGTCGTCAATTCACCCCTCCACTTT
CDR3: CASSPVVNSPLHF

D: .
J: TRBJ2-2
size: .
V: TRBV5-4
DNA: TGTGCCAGCAGCTTCGGAGGGCTCAGGGAGCTGTTTTTT
CDR3: CASSFGGLRELFF

D: TRBD1
J: TRBJ1-5
size: once
V: TRBV6-1
DNA: TGTGCCAGCAGTGCCCCGACAGGGCAGGGGCAGCCCCAGCATTTT
CDR3: CASSAPTGQGQPQHF

D: .
J: TRBJ2-5
size: .
V: TRBV11-2
DNA: TGTGCCAGCAGCTTATTCGGTCGCCAGGGTAGACAAGAGACCCAGTACTTC
CDR3: CASSLFGRQGRQETQYF

D: TRBD2
J: TRBJ2-1
size: .
V: TRBV14
DNA: TGTGCCAGCAGCCAGGGACTAGCGGGGAACTACAATGAGCAGTTCTTC
CDR3: CASSQGLAGNYNEQFF

D: .
J: TRBJ1-6
size: .
V: TRBV5-1
DNA: TGCGCCAGCAGCCTTACCCCAGGGGCGGATAATTCACCCCTCCACTTT
CDR3: CASSLTPGADNSPLHF

D: .
J: TRBJ2-7
size: .
V: TRBV27
DNA: TGTGCCAGCAGTTTCGGGGAGTCCTACGAGCAGTACTTC
CDR3: CASSFGESYEQYF

D: .
J: TRBJ2-5
size: .
V: TRBV11-2
DNA: TGTGCCAGCAGCTCTGGATCCGGGGCCCAGTACTTC
CDR3: CASSSGSGAQYF